Following are 29 T cell receptor beta chains from one sample sequenced in a study of blood T cell repertoires in COVID-19 (dated by TCRdb to the early 2020s). The library was prepared using the immunoSEQ multiplex PCR assay. What TCRdb holds here is the immuneACCESS table cut down to in-frame rearrangements. Part of the clones is not present; checked against another copy, under half of the missing clones reflect an unresolved V gene, and the others are unexplained. The sample table records fewer than 85,000 clones; over 60% of these occur just once. The ten top clones hold around 28% of the sample. The sequenced material came from peripheral blood. All receptors come from a woman over 75 with active or convalescent COVID-19.

V and J are TRBV5-1 and TRBJ2-7; no clear D. Germline-derived CDR1 and CDR2 are SGHRS and YFSETQ. The CDR3 consists of 12 residues. V was pared by 4 bases and J by 7 bases, with 12 bases between. CDR3 protein: CASSPGRREQYF. Written as DNA, the CDR3 is TGCGCCAGCAGCCCGGGTCGTAGGGAGCAGTACTTC.

This clone was recorded once. V gene TRBV7-3 combines with J gene TRBJ2-1; no clear D gene. Germline CDR1 is SGHTA and CDR2 is FQGTGA. The CDR3 covers 12 residues. Trimming took 1 base from V and 7 from J, leaving 5 bases between them. Here the CDR3 DNA reads TGTGCCAGCAGCTTAATCGGGAATGAGCAGTTCTTC. Translated, it gives CASSLIGNEQFF.

The genes are TRBV4-2 and TRBJ1-1, with a weak D call TRBD1 (5 bases). Trimming shortened V by 1 base and J by 5 bases, and 11 bases separated the two germline ends. The CDR3 is 14 residues long. Germline values: CDR1 LGHNA, CDR2 YNFKEQ. The CDR3 reads CASSQADSLTEAFF. The CDR3 bases are TGTGCCAGCAGCCAAGCTGACAGTTTAACTGAAGCTTTCTTT.

The V and J genes are TRBV7-6 and TRBJ1-2; 9 bases are a match to TRBD1. Germline lookup yields CDR1 SGHVS and CDR2 FNYEAQ. With 5 bases clipped from V and 5 bases from J, the junction kept 9 bases outside the gene matches. The CDR3 runs 15 residues. The CDR3 here is CASSGHRGRKYGYTF. As DNA, the CDR3 is TGTGCCAGCAGCGGGCACAGGGGGCGTAAATATGGCTACACCTTC.

CDR3 region: CAIRGPTSYNEQFF. The CDR3 DNA reads as TGTGCCATCAGGGGCCCGACCTCCTACAATGAGCAGTTCTTC. This sequence joins TRBV10-3 and TRBJ2-1, with D unclear. This CDR3 comprises 14 residues. In germline, CDR1 is ENHRY, CDR2 SYGVKD. The V gene lost 6 bases and the J gene lost 0 bases, with 9 bases spanning the gap.

The chain recombines TRBV27 with TRBJ2-5, with 7 bases identical to TRBD1. In germline, CDR1 is MNHEY, CDR2 SMNVEV (reference sequence). J was trimmed by 2 bases and V by 6 bases; bases with no gene match: 9. The CDR3 has 15 residues. The CDR3 reads CASSSLQGIQETQYF. In DNA form, the CDR3 reads TGTGCCAGCAGCTCCTTACAGGGGATTCAAGAGACCCAGTACTTC.

For the CDR3, the DNA is TGTGCCAGCTCACCCCCAGGGGCGGAAGAGCAGTACTTC. Its translation: CASSPPGAEEQYF. V and J are TRBV18 and TRBJ2-7, with D perhaps TRBD1 (6 bases). CDR3 length: 13 residues. Between the trimmed V and J ends, which lost 3 bases and 7 bases, there was a span of 13 bases. Germline CDR1 KGHSH, CDR2 LQKENI.

The chain employs TRBV5-1 and TRBJ2-1, with D perhaps TRBD1 (6 bases). This CDR3 is 15 amino acids long. V was clipped by 4 bases and J by 7 bases, with 18 bases between them. In germline, CDR1 is SGHRS, CDR2 YFSETQ. The CDR3 DNA reads as TGCGCCAGCAGCCAGGGGTTTGGTTCCCTAAATGAGCAGTTCTTC. Translating it yields CASSQGFGSLNEQFF.

The chain's CDR3 is CASSRETGSGEQFF. The CDR3 nucleotides are TGTGCCAGCAGTCGGGAAACAGGGTCGGGTGAGCAGTTCTTC. This rearrangement joins TRBV6-4 to TRBJ2-1; D perhaps matches TRBD1 (6 bases). V was clipped by 5 bases and J by 9 bases, with 17 bases between them. The CDR3 consists of 14 residues. Germline lookup yields CDR1 MRHNA and CDR2 SNTAGT.

V and J are TRBV18 and TRBJ1-6, with D possibly TRBD1 on 6 matching bases. Germline assignment: CDR1 KGHSH and CDR2 LQKENI. Trimming cost V 3 bases and J 14 bases, with 14 bases left between them. The CDR3 sequence is 13 residues long. This CDR3 is CASSPRTDETLHF. The CDR3 region has the DNA TGTGCCAGCTCACCCCGGACAGATGAGACCCTCCACTTT. Complete variable domain (other parts from reference TRBV18 and TRBJ1-6): NAGVMQNPRHLVRRRGQEARLRCSPMKGHSHVYWYRQLPEEGLKFMVYLQKENIIDESGMPKERFSAEFPKEGPSILRIQQVVRGDSAAYFCASSPRTDETLHFGNGTRLTVT.

The chain joins TRBV7-6 to TRBJ1-2, with D unresolved. CDR3 length: 15 residues. CDR1 SGHVS and CDR2 FNYEAQ come from the germline V gene. V lost 8 bases and J lost 6, with 22 bases in between. The CDR3 bases are TGTGCCAGCCCCTATGCGGGCCCCTTCGGGGATGGCTACACCTTC. Translation: CASPYAGPFGDGYTF. Drawing the rest from reference TRBV7-6 and TRBJ1-2, the complete variable domain is GAGVSQSPRYKVTKRGQDVALRCDPISGHVSLYWYRQALGQGPEFLTYFNYEAQQDKSGLPNDRFSAERPEGSISTLTIQRTEQRDSAMYRCASPYAGPFGDGYTFGSGTRLTVV.

The V gene is TRBV6-6, the J gene TRBJ1-1; 7 positions match TRBD1. Per the germline V gene, CDR1 is MNHNY and CDR2 is SVGAGI (reference sequence). The CDR3 runs to 14 residues. V lost 3 bases, J lost 3 bases, and 4 bases stayed unmatched. CDR3 sequence: CASSYRGRDTEAFF. CDR3 coding DNA: TGTGCCAGCAGTTATAGGGGGCGGGACACTGAAGCTTTCTTT.

This sequence joins TRBV4-3 and TRBJ1-5; no firm D call. Germline loops: CDR1 LGHNA, CDR2 YSLEER. V gave up 4 bases and J gave up 4 bases, with 17 bases separating them. The CDR3 consists of 16 residues. The DNA of the CDR3 is TGCGCCAGCAGCCGATCATACACGGGTGATAATCAGCCCCAGCATTTT. Translated, it gives CASSRSYTGDNQPQHF.

This clone came up a few times. The genes are TRBV19 and TRBJ2-2; 8 positions agree with TRBD2. Trimming took 5 bases from V and 7 from J; bases not matched to a gene: 6. The CDR3 length is 14 residues. Germline CDR1 is LNHDA and CDR2 is SQIVND (reference sequence). This chain's CDR3 is CASSFGLANGELFF. The CDR3 DNA reads TGTGCCAGTAGTTTCGGACTAGCCAACGGGGAGCTGTTTTTT.

The rearrangement joins TRBV6-2 or TRBV6-3 to TRBJ1-5, with D hard to call. The CDR3 spans 13 residues. The germline gives CDR1 MNHEY, CDR2 SVGEGT. V shed 4 bases and J shed 9 bases, with 13 bases lying between them. For the CDR3, the DNA is TGTGCCAGCAGTTTAAACCGACTTATGCCCCAGCATTTT. This sequence encodes CASSLNRLMPQHF.

The V and J genes are TRBV5-4 and TRBJ2-7; D might be TRBD2 (6 bases). The CDR3 extends over 16 amino acids. The germline CDR1 and CDR2 sequences are SGHNT and YYREEE (reference sequence). Trimming removed 1 base at V and 0 bases at J, with 14 bases between. CDR3 coding DNA: TGTGCCAGCAGCTTGACCATGGGGACTCTCTCCTACGAGCAGTACTTC. It yields the protein CASSLTMGTLSYEQYF.

This chain connects TRBV10-2 to TRBJ1-2; tentative D call: TRBD1 (6 bases). The ends were cut back, 4 bases at V and 4 bases at J, with 16 bases in the middle. Germline V gives CDR1 WSHSY, CDR2 SAAADI. The CDR3 is 15 amino acids. CDR3 nucleotide sequence: TGCGCCAGCAGTGCCACAACCGGACAGCTCTATGGCTACACCTTC. Amino acids: CASSATTGQLYGYTF.

This clone has a handful of counts. The chain combines TRBV29-1 with TRBJ1-2; 12 bases align to TRBD1. Looked up from germline, CDR1 is SQVTM and CDR2 is ANQGSEA. Trimming at V came to 3 bases and at J to 6 bases, leaving 5 bases not matched to a gene. This CDR3 comprises 14 residues. CDR3 protein: CSVEGQGARDGYTF. The CDR3 DNA reads TGCAGCGTTGAGGGACAGGGGGCCAGGGATGGCTACACCTTC.

The count of this clone is one. The V gene is TRBV7-2, the J gene TRBJ2-3; 8 bases agree with TRBD2. This CDR3 is 14 amino acids long. The V segment lost 4 bases and the J segment 4 bases; nucleotides outside the gene matches: 4. Germline CDR1 is SGHTA and CDR2 is FQGNSA. The DNA of the CDR3 is TGTGCCAGCAGCTCCGGGGGGGCCGCAGATACGCAGTATTTT. It codes for CASSSGGAADTQYF.

This clone was observed a few times. This chain joins TRBV4-3 and TRBJ1-3; 10 nucleotides align to TRBD1. V lost 3 bases and J lost 4; bases outside the gene matches: 9. Germline V CDR1 and CDR2: LGHNA, YSLEER. The CDR3 totals 17 residues. This chain's CDR3 is CASSQREPGQGGNTIYF. The DNA of the CDR3 is TGCGCCAGCAGCCAGCGAGAGCCGGGACAGGGGGGAAACACCATATATTTT.

V is TRBV5-1 and J is TRBJ1-5; 9 bases are shared with TRBD1. This CDR3 spans 14 amino acids. Germline values: CDR1 SGHRS, CDR2 YFSETQ. V shed 4 bases and J 5 bases; nucleotides not matched to a gene: 4. The CDR3 spells CASSPTGGDQPQHF. CDR3 sequence (DNA): TGCGCCAGCAGCCCTACAGGGGGCGATCAGCCCCAGCATTTT.

The sample holds a few counts of this clone. V gene TRBV7-2 combines with J gene TRBJ1-1, with 7 bases lining up with TRBD1. V lost 3 bases and J lost 1; bases outside the gene matches: 5. Germline-derived CDR1 and CDR2 are SGHTA and FQGNSA. This CDR3 spans 15 amino acids. The chain's CDR3 is CASSFSGGRNTEAFF. CDR3 coding DNA: TGTGCCAGCAGCTTCTCAGGGGGGAGGAACACTGAAGCTTTCTTT.

The V and J genes are TRBV11-2 and TRBJ1-1; no reliable D call. Germline CDR1 and CDR2: SGHAT and FQNNGV. The CDR3 is 16 amino acids. Deletions cut 1 base from V and 1 base from J, with 13 bases between. CDR3 in amino acids: CASSLVSGMGNTEAFF. The CDR3 DNA reads as TGTGCCAGCAGCTTAGTGTCGGGTATGGGGAACACTGAAGCTTTCTTT.

In DNA, the CDR3 is TGTGCCACCAGCAGGGACGACAGGGCGGAGACCCAGTACTTC. This encodes CATSRDDRAETQYF. The rearrangement links TRBV15 to TRBJ2-5; TRBD1 matches 7 bases. Looked up from germline, CDR1 is LNHNV and CDR2 is YYDKDF (reference sequence). The CDR3 spans 14 residues. V lost 3 bases and J lost 5; bases outside the gene matches: 6.

V is TRBV7-9 and J is TRBJ1-1; the D is unclear. This CDR3 spans 13 amino acids. The germline V and J ends were trimmed by 1 base and 11 bases, with 14 bases remaining between them. Germline assignment: CDR1 SEHNR and CDR2 FQNEAQ (reference sequence). The CDR3 protein is CASSLVLSPVAFF. In DNA, the CDR3 is TGTGCCAGCAGCTTAGTTCTTAGTCCTGTTGCTTTCTTT.

The chain is built from TRBV5-1 and TRBJ2-5; D is ambiguous. This CDR3 has 14 residues. V lost 6 bases to trimming and J lost 2 bases, with 14 bases between them. Per germline, CDR1 SGHRS and CDR2 YFSETQ. Here the CDR3 DNA reads TGCGCCAGCACCCCCGGCCCGGGTCAAGAGACCCAGTACTTC. Amino acids: CASTPGPGQETQYF. Filled out from reference TRBV5-1 and TRBJ2-5, the complete variable domain reads KAGVTQTPRYLIKTRGQQVTLSCSPISGHRSVSWYQQTPGQGLQFLFEYFSETQRNKGNFPGRFSGRQFSNSRSEMNVSTLELGDSALYLCASTPGPGQETQYFGPGTRLLVL.

The V gene is TRBV5-1, the J gene TRBJ2-1; 8 nucleotides line up with TRBD2. The CDR3 is made up of 15 amino acids. V shed 3 bases, J shed 6 bases, and the junction held 8 bases outside the gene matches. Germline V lookup: CDR1 SGHRS, CDR2 YFSETQ. The CDR3 reads CASSSNTGGLNEQFF. In DNA form, the CDR3 reads TGCGCCAGCAGCTCCAATACGGGGGGGCTCAATGAGCAGTTCTTC.

The rearrangement links TRBV5-4 to TRBJ2-3, with TRBD2 matching over 9 bases. CDR1 is SGHNT, CDR2 YYREEE, per germline (reference sequence). The CDR3 covers 16 residues. Trimming removed 0 bases from V and 2 bases from J; junction bases left unmatched: 4. In DNA, the CDR3 is TGTGCCAGCAGCTTGGAGACTAGCGGAAACACAGATACGCAGTATTTT. Translation gives CASSLETSGNTDTQYF.

The chain recombines TRBV18 with TRBJ2-1; D unclear. This CDR3 is built from 14 residues. CDR1 KGHSH and CDR2 LQKENI come from the germline V gene. Deletions cut 0 bases from V and 6 bases from J, with 9 bases between. CDR3 region: CASSPPSAINEQFF. In nucleotides, the CDR3 is TGTGCCAGCTCACCACCGTCAGCGATCAATGAGCAGTTCTTC.